This TCR beta chain was recorded in a study of blood T cell repertoires in COVID-19. Study-level information: The United States, Italy and Spain provided the acute and convalescent COVID-19 samples.

The CDR3 is 14 residues long. The V gene lost 0 bases and the J gene lost 3 bases, with 10 bases spanning the gap. The V gene's germline CDR1 is SGDLS and CDR2 YYNGEE. In the authors' methods: Using reference gene primer amplification, nucleated cell counts were estimated. This table comes from immunoSEQ multiplex PCR, and its TCRdb copy is limited to in-frame clones, with some not included. That table furnishes V, J and clone size, whereas the DNA furnished D and trimming. The table lists about 21,000 clones, 65% to 85% of them singletons. This TCR was recovered from a human donor in a cohort sampled during active COVID-19. The sample consisted of peripheral blood. The gene calls are TRBV9 and TRBJ2-7; maybe TRBD1 (6 bases). The CDR3 DNA reads as TGTGCCAGCAGCGTAGGGAGAGGGGGCTACGAGCAGTACTTC. Amino acids: CASSVGRGGYEQYF. The complete variable domain, with remaining parts taken from reference TRBV9 and TRBJ2-7, reads DSGVTQTPKHLITATGQRVTLRCSPRSGDLSVYWYQQSLDQGLQFLIQYYNGEERAKGNILERFSAQQFPDLHSELNLSSLELGDSALYFCASSVGRGGYEQYFGPGTRLTVT.